These 2 T cell receptor beta chains were all obtained from the same sample, sequenced in a study of blood T cell repertoires in COVID-19. Repertoires were generated with immunoSEQ multiplex PCR, while TCRdb's copy carries only in-frame clones and drops some. The data contain around 150,000 clones, 85% to 90% of them singletons. The sequencing sample was made of PBMCs or T cells enriched from blood (not recorded which). The receptors were gathered from a woman aged 45-59 years who had recovered from COVID-19.

The chain has TRBV2 and TRBJ2-5; possibly TRBD2 for D (5 bases). The V end was cut by 7 bases, the J end by 1 base, with 13 bases between. Germline values: CDR1 SNHLY, CDR2 FYNNEI. The CDR3 totals 14 residues. The CDR3: CASMRFGGQETQYF. For the CDR3, the DNA is TGTGCCAGCATGCGGTTCGGAGGCCAAGAGACCCAGTACTTC.

The table lists this clone with a few counts. The chain links TRBV6-5 to TRBJ2-7; D is undetermined. CDR3 size: 15 residues. V lost 6 bases and J 6 bases, leaving 21 bases between the germline ends. The V gene's germline CDR1 is MNHEY and CDR2 SVGAGI. The DNA of the CDR3 is TGTGCCAGCAGATACATCAGGAATCGCCTGGCCGAGCAGTACTTC. Amino acid sequence: CASRYIRNRLAEQYF.